The clone carrying this T cell receptor beta chain appeared many times. From the reads, TCRdb called clonotypes with MiXCR, one entry per CDR3 protein. The sample has 200,000 to 300,000 distinct CDR3 sequences, more than 25% seen once; the top ten hold almost 7.5%. This entry belongs to a study of kidney transplant recipient with SARS-CoV-2 infection. Trimming cost V 5 bases and J 4 bases, with 23 bases left between them. The CDR3 runs to 17 residues. Germline V lookup: CDR1 LGHDT, CDR2 YNNKEL (reference sequence). The receptor was derived from a young adult male patient who had COVID-19 and was a kidney transplant recipient. A subset of T cells may come from the graft donor. The starting material was a blood sample, obtained at baseline and between days 110 and 120 from a kidney transplant recipient. The V call is TRBV3-1, the J call TRBJ1-1; D remains unclear. This CDR3 is CASSSPNPISIRTEAFF. The CDR3 DNA sequence: TGTGCCAGCAGCTCCCCCAATCCCATTTCAATTCGCACTGAAGCTTTCTTT.